Presented here are 5 T cell receptor beta chains from one specimen sequenced in a study of shared clonotypes between healthy human individuals. Only CD45RO-negative cells positively selected for CCR7 counted as naive CD8 cells, so terminally differentiated effector memory CD45RA+ cells were excluded. Method: immunoSEQ multiplex PCR; TCRdb's copy keeps in-frame clones and lacks some. This sample carries millions of clones, over 85% of them seen once, and the ten largest clones take roughly 1.1%. The material sequenced was naive CD8+ T cells sorted from blood. The receptor set was obtained from a man between 18 and 35 years old in good health.

This chain links TRBV7-3 with TRBJ2-7, with TRBD1 matching 7 bases. The CDR3 loop spans 14 amino acids. Trimming took 6 bases from V and 7 from J; bases not matched to a gene: 12. CDR1 and CDR2 from the germline V gene are SGHTA and FQGTGA. The CDR3 region is CASSPGQPGGEQYF. CDR3 DNA sequence: TGTGCCAGCAGTCCGGGACAACCAGGGGGAGAGCAGTACTTC.

The V and J genes are TRBV7-9 and TRBJ2-2; 8 nucleotides agree with TRBD1. This CDR3 comprises 18 residues. With V trimmed by 4 bases and J by 4 bases, 14 bases remained unmatched. Germline CDR1 reads SEHNR; CDR2 reads FQNEAQ (reference sequence). The CDR3 DNA sequence: TGTGCCAGCAGCTCTTTAGGCGGACAGGGTGATATCACCGGGGAGCTGTTTTTT. It codes for CASSSLGGQGDITGELFF.

For the CDR3, the DNA is TGTGCCAGCAGCTTATGGGGTCGGAGTGATTACAATGAGCAGTTCTTC. Translating gives CASSLWGRSDYNEQFF. The chain combines TRBV11-2 with TRBJ2-1; no clear D. From germline, CDR1 is SGHAT and CDR2 FQNNGV. V lost 2 bases and J lost 4, with 15 bases in between. CDR3 length equals 16 residues. The full variable domain, rest sourced from reference TRBV11-2 and TRBJ2-1, is EAGVAQSPRYKIIEKRQSVAFWCNPISGHATLYWYQQILGQGPKLLIQFQNNGVVDDSQLPKDRFSAERLKGVDSTLKIQPAKLEDSAVYLCASSLWGRSDYNEQFFGPGTRLTVL.

V and J are TRBV28 and TRBJ1-2; 7 bases are shared with TRBD1. Unmatched junction bases numbered 10, after V lost 2 bases and J lost 10 bases. Germline-derived CDR1 and CDR2 are MDHEN and SYDVKM. CDR3 length equals 14 residues. CDR3 nucleotide sequence: TGTGCCAGCAGTTTAGTTCAACCCGGACAGGTCTACACCTTC. As protein: CASSLVQPGQVYTF.

The count of this clone is one. The chain carries TRBV28 and TRBJ1-5; TRBD1 agrees at 9 bases. Germline-derived CDR1 and CDR2 are MDHEN and SYDVKM. The CDR3 has 15 residues. J was trimmed by 3 bases and V by 3 bases; bases with no gene match: 3. CDR3 residues: CASSFGQGLNQPQHF. The CDR3 DNA reads TGTGCCAGCAGTTTTGGACAGGGGCTCAATCAGCCCCAGCATTTT.